The 27 T cell receptor beta chains reported below all come from one sample, sequenced in a study of blood T cell repertoires in COVID-19. The assay was immunoSEQ multiplex PCR, and TCRdb's table has in-frame clones only and misses some. The table lists 140,000 to 150,000 clones, about 88% of them singletons, with over 2.5% in the top ten. Specimen: peripheral blood. The origin of the receptors is a human donor with acute or convalescent COVID-19. The donor label of this sample is uncertain.

This sequence joins TRBV6-2 or TRBV6-3 and TRBJ1-5; D may be TRBD1 (5 bases). The V and J ends lost 0 bases and 6 bases respectively, with 21 bases between them. The CDR3 totals 18 residues. The V gene's germline CDR1 is MNHEY and CDR2 SVGEGT. The CDR3 DNA follows: TGTGCCAGCAGTTACTCGACATTAGGCAGGGCCGGGTCTCAGCCCCAGCATTTT. Protein sequence: CASSYSTLGRAGSQPQHF.

This chain connects TRBV7-2 to TRBJ1-3, with D possibly matching TRBD1 (6 bases). Trimming shortened V by 2 bases and J by 2 bases, and 13 bases separated the two germline ends. The germline V gene encodes CDR1 SGHTA and CDR2 FQGNSA. The length of the CDR3 is 16 residues. CDR3 nucleotides: TGTGCCAGCAGCTTAATGAGCAGGGGCACTGGAAACACCATATATTTT. Translating it yields CASSLMSRGTGNTIYF.

The chain combines TRBV7-9 with TRBJ2-3; the match to TRBD1 covers 10 bases. Germline assignment: CDR1 SEHNR and CDR2 FQNEAQ (reference sequence). V was pared by 4 bases and J by 1 base, with 5 bases of the junction left unmatched. The CDR3 is made up of 16 amino acids. The CDR3 coding sequence is TGTGCCAGCAGCTCGACAGGGGGCGGTGGCACAGATACGCAGTATTTT. This translates into CASSSTGGGGTDTQYF.

V gene TRBV12-3 or TRBV12-4 combines with J gene TRBJ1-2; D gene ambiguous. The CDR3 is 11 residues long. Trimming took off 7 bases at V and 8 bases at J, with 11 bases between the two ends. The CDR3 region has the DNA TGTGCCAGCACAGTAACGTGGGGCTACACCTTC. Translation: CASTVTWGYTF.

The rearrangement joins TRBV6-1 to TRBJ2-3, with 7 bases identical to TRBD2. Germline-derived CDR1 and CDR2 are MNHNS and SASEGT. V lost 2 bases and J lost 10; bases outside the gene matches: 6. This CDR3 contains 13 residues. The DNA for the CDR3 is TGTGCCAGCAGTGAATTTCTTGGGGGGGCGCAGTATTTT. As protein: CASSEFLGGAQYF.

This clone was observed a single time. The gene calls are TRBV12-3 or TRBV12-4 and TRBJ1-1; 11 nucleotides align to TRBD1. J was trimmed by 11 bases and V by 6 bases; bases with no gene match: 8. CDR3 length: 13 amino acids. The CDR3 loop is CASRGTGGLGAFF. The CDR3 DNA is TGTGCCAGCAGAGGGACAGGGGGATTGGGCGCTTTCTTT.

CDR3 residues: CASSSGQGDQPQHF. The CDR3 DNA follows: TGTGCCAGCAGTTCCGGACAGGGGGACCAGCCCCAGCATTTT. V is TRBV27 and J is TRBJ1-5, with 10 bases lining up with TRBD1. This CDR3 has 14 amino acids. Germline-derived CDR1 and CDR2 are MNHEY and SMNVEV (reference sequence). The trim removed 4 bases at V and 7 bases at J, leaving 4 bases unmatched.

This clone was seen only a few times. The chain recombines TRBV18 with TRBJ2-7; TRBD1 matches at 8 bases. Germline CDR1 KGHSH, CDR2 LQKENI. J was trimmed by 5 bases and V by 4 bases; bases with no gene match: 4. The CDR3 consists of 13 residues. The CDR3 spells CASSRKDRDEQYV. CDR3 coding DNA: TGTGCCAGCTCACGAAAGGACAGGGACGAGCAGTACGTC.

V gene TRBV5-1 combines with J gene TRBJ2-1; 8 bases map to TRBD1. V was clipped by 2 bases and J by 6 bases; unmatched bases: 7. This CDR3 region has 15 residues. The germline V gene has CDR1 SGHRS and CDR2 YFSETQ. CDR3 sequence reads: CASSLPGQDGNEQFF. DNA of the CDR3: TGCGCCAGCAGCTTACCGGGACAGGACGGCAATGAGCAGTTCTTC. The full variable domain, its missing parts supplied by reference TRBV5-1 and TRBJ2-1, is KAGVTQTPRYLIKTRGQQVTLSCSPISGHRSVSWYQQTPGQGLQFLFEYFSETQRNKGNFPGRFSGRQFSNSRSEMNVSTLELGDSALYLCASSLPGQDGNEQFFGPGTRLTVL.

The genes are TRBV7-9 and TRBJ2-3; D call uncertain. The CDR3 totals 15 residues. Between the trimmed V and J ends, which lost 5 bases and 4 bases, there was a span of 16 bases. CDR1 SEHNR and CDR2 FQNEAQ come from the germline V gene (reference sequence). The chain's CDR3 is CASSAVSGYPDTQYF. DNA of the CDR3: TGTGCCAGCAGCGCGGTGTCCGGTTATCCAGATACGCAGTATTTT.

This CDR3 is CASSLPDREAFF. CDR3 coding DNA: TGTGCCAGCAGCTTACCTGACAGGGAAGCTTTCTTT. The V gene is TRBV7-9, the J gene TRBJ1-1; TRBD1 might be the D (6 bases). The germline V gene encodes CDR1 SEHNR and CDR2 FQNEAQ (reference sequence). This CDR3 spans 12 amino acids. The V gene lost 2 bases and the J gene lost 8 bases, with 9 bases spanning the gap.

This rearrangement joins TRBV28 to TRBJ2-7; the match to TRBD1 covers 9 bases. CDR1 is MDHEN, CDR2 SYDVKM, per germline. The CDR3 spans 16 residues. The V segment lost 6 bases and the J segment 3 bases; nucleotides outside the gene matches: 12. The CDR3 region is CASSPVGTGNVYEQYF. CDR3 bases: TGTGCCAGCAGCCCCGTAGGGACAGGGAACGTCTACGAGCAGTACTTC.

The V call is TRBV12-5, the J call TRBJ2-2; 8 bases match TRBD1. V was clipped by 3 bases and J by 4 bases; unmatched bases: 13. The CDR3 is made up of 18 amino acids. CDR1 LGHNT and CDR2 FRNRAP come from the germline V gene. The CDR3 DNA reads TGTGCTAGTGGTTTCCTTGACAGGGGACTGTCGGGCACCGGGGAGCTGTTTTTT. It is translated as CASGFLDRGLSGTGELFF.

The chain links TRBV6-6 to TRBJ2-7; 7 bases match TRBD2. Germline V gene data show CDR1 as MNHNY and CDR2 as SVGAGI (reference sequence). This CDR3 region has 15 residues. V lost 5 bases and J lost 0; bases outside the gene matches: 7. Written as DNA, the CDR3 is TGTGCCAGCAGTCTCGCTGCGGGGGTCTCCTACGAGCAGTACGTC. Residues: CASSLAAGVSYEQYV.

This clone was seen a few times. V gene TRBV7-2 combines with J gene TRBJ2-3, with 11 bases that match TRBD2. With 4 bases clipped from V and 1 base from J, the junction kept 7 bases outside the gene matches. The V gene's germline CDR1 is SGHTA and CDR2 FQGNSA. The CDR3 spans 17 residues. The CDR3 region has the DNA TGTGCCAGCAGCTACCGGACGACTAGCGGGGGCACAGATACGCAGTATTTT. This codes for CASSYRTTSGGTDTQYF.

This chain uses TRBV5-1 with TRBJ2-5; 8 bases match TRBD1. Germline CDR1 reads SGHRS; CDR2 reads YFSETQ. Unmatched junction bases numbered 2, after V lost 2 bases and J lost 5 bases. The CDR3 has 13 residues. The CDR3 nucleotides are TGCGCCAGCAGCTTTGGACAGGGTGAGACCCAGTACTTC. Its protein is CASSFGQGETQYF.

There are many counts of this clone. Here the CDR3 reads CASSFFTANQPQHF. The CDR3 DNA reads TGTGCCAGCAGTTTCTTCACAGCCAATCAGCCCCAGCATTTT. The chain has TRBV28 and TRBJ1-5; D call uncertain. V lost 3 bases and J lost 3, with 9 bases in between. This CDR3 is built from 14 residues. Germline CDR1 and CDR2: MDHEN and SYDVKM.

V gene TRBV5-1 combines with J gene TRBJ2-5; the match to TRBD1 covers 7 bases. CDR1 is SGHRS and CDR2 is YFSETQ in the germline V gene. J lost 2 bases, V lost 0 bases, and 4 bases had no gene match. The CDR3 is made up of 15 amino acids. CDR3 loop: CASSLGGGEQETQYF. The CDR3, as DNA: TGCGCCAGCAGCTTGGGAGGGGGCGAACAAGAGACCCAGTACTTC. Based on the CDR3 plus reference TRBV5-1 and TRBJ2-5, the full variable domain is KAGVTQTPRYLIKTRGQQVTLSCSPISGHRSVSWYQQTPGQGLQFLFEYFSETQRNKGNFPGRFSGRQFSNSRSEMNVSTLELGDSALYLCASSLGGGEQETQYFGPGTRLLVL.

This chain links TRBV7-2 with TRBJ1-1; the match to TRBD1 covers 7 bases. The CDR3 loop spans 16 amino acids. Germline V gives CDR1 SGHTA, CDR2 FQGNSA. The ends lost 4 bases at V and 6 bases at J; junction bases unmatched: 14. The CDR3 region is CASSSDPDREWAEAFF. DNA for the CDR3: TGTGCCAGCAGCTCCGATCCTGACAGGGAGTGGGCTGAAGCTTTCTTT.

The V gene is TRBV11-3, the J gene TRBJ2-2; the D is unclear. Trimming removed 0 bases at V and 3 bases at J, with 5 bases between. In germline, CDR1 is SGHNT, CDR2 YENEEA. This CDR3 contains 14 residues. CDR3 DNA sequence: TGTGCCAGCAGCTTAGATGGAGACACCGGGGAGCTGTTTTTT. Its translation: CASSLDGDTGELFF.

The chain couples TRBV3-1 (or the pseudogene TRBV3-2) to TRBJ2-2, with D possibly TRBD2 on 6 matching bases. V was clipped by 4 bases and J by 7 bases, with 16 bases between them. This CDR3 is 15 amino acids long. Germline V gene lookup returns CDR1 LGHDT and CDR2 YNNKEL (reference sequence). CDR3 DNA: TGTGCCAGCAGCCTCGTTATGGGGGGAAGCGGGGAGCTGTTTTTT. It codes for CASSLVMGGSGELFF.

The chain is built from TRBV19 and TRBJ2-3, with D uncertain. Germline V gene lookup returns CDR1 LNHDA and CDR2 SQIVND (reference sequence). V was shortened by 3 bases and J by 5 bases, with 9 bases between the two germline ends. The CDR3 runs 13 residues. The CDR3 loop is CASSIRIRDTQYF. CDR3 nucleotides: TGTGCCAGTAGTATTAGAATTAGAGATACGCAGTATTTT.

The chain recombines TRBV6-1 with TRBJ1-5; D is perhaps TRBD1 (6 bases). This CDR3 is 16 amino acids long. V was pared by 4 bases and J by 0 bases, with 13 bases between. Germline CDR1 reads MNHNS; CDR2 reads SASEGT. The CDR3 loop is CASSANRVDSNQPQHF. The CDR3 DNA follows: TGTGCCAGCAGTGCTAACAGGGTGGATAGCAATCAGCCCCAGCATTTT.

The chain links TRBV5-1 to TRBJ2-3; TRBD1 aligns across 7 bases. The germline V gene has CDR1 SGHRS and CDR2 YFSETQ. V shed 4 bases, J shed 8 bases, and the junction held 7 bases outside the gene matches. The CDR3 sequence is 13 residues long. CDR3 amino acids: CASSIDRAATQYF. CDR3 nucleotides: TGCGCCAGCAGCATCGACAGGGCGGCTACGCAGTATTTT.

The chain has TRBV2 and TRBJ2-7, with D hard to call. Trimming removed 3 bases from V and 1 base from J, with 4 bases in between. This CDR3 contains 12 residues. Germline assignment: CDR1 SNHLY and CDR2 FYNNEI. The CDR3 coding sequence is TGTGCCAGCAGTGAGCGGTCCTACGAGCAGTACGTC. Its protein product is CASSERSYEQYV.

V gene TRBV7-8 combines with J gene TRBJ2-7; 11 bases are a match to TRBD2. The germline CDR1 and CDR2 sequences are SGHVS and FQNEAQ. CDR3 size: 16 residues. The junction had 8 bases not matched to a gene; V was cut back by 4 bases and J by 3 bases. The CDR3 spells CASSSGTSGGDYEQYF. The CDR3 DNA is TGTGCCAGCAGCTCCGGAACTAGCGGGGGAGACTACGAGCAGTACTTC.

This chain connects TRBV24-1 to TRBJ2-2, with 13 bases matching TRBD2. The CDR3 length is 15 residues. The J segment lost 6 bases and the V segment lost 5 bases, leaving 2 bases of the junction unmatched. Germline CDR1 and CDR2: KGHDR and SFDVKD. In nucleotides, the CDR3 is TGTGCCACCAGTGGGGGACTAGCGGGACCCGGGGAGCTGTTTTTT. It specifies CATSGGLAGPGELFF.